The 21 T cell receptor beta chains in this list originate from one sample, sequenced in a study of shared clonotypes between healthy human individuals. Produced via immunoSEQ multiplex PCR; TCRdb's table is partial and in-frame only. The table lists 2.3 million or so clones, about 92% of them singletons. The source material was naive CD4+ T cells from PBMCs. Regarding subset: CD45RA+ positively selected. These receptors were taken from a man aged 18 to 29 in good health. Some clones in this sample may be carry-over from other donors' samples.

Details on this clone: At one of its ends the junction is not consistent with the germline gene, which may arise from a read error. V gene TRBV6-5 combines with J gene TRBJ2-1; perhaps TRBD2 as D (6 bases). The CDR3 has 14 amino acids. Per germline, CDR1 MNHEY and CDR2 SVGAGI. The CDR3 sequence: CANFTSLSCNEQFF. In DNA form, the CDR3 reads TGTGCCAATTTTACTAGCCTGTCCTGCAATGAGCAGTTCTTC.

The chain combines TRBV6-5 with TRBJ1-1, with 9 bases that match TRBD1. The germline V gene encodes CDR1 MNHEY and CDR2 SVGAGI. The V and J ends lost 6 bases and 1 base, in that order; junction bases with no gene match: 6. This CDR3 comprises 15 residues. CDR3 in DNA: TGTGCCAGCAGCTTAGAGACAGGGGGGAACACTGAAGCTTTCTTT. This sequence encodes CASSLETGGNTEAFF.

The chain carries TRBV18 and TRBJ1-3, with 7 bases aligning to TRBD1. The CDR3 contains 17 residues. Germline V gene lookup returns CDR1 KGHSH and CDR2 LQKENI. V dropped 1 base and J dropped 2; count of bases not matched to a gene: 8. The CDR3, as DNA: TGTGCCAGCTCACCACAGAGGACAGGAACTACTGGAAACACCATATATTTT. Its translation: CASSPQRTGTTGNTIYF.

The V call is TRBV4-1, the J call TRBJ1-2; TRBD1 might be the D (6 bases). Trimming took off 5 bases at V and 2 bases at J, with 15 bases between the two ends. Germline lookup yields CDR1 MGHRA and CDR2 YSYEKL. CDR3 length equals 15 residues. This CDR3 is CASSLTGIANYGYTF. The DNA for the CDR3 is TGCGCCAGCAGCTTAACAGGGATAGCCAACTATGGCTACACCTTC.

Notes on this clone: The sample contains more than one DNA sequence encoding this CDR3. The CDR3 DNA reads TGCGCCAGCAGCTTGGCTGGGGATCAGCCCCAGCATTTT. Encoded protein: CASSLAGDQPQHF. The chain joins TRBV5-1 to TRBJ1-5, with D hard to call. With 0 bases removed from V and 5 bases from J, the gap between germline ends came to 6 bases. This CDR3 is 13 amino acids long. Per germline, CDR1 SGHRS and CDR2 YFSETQ.

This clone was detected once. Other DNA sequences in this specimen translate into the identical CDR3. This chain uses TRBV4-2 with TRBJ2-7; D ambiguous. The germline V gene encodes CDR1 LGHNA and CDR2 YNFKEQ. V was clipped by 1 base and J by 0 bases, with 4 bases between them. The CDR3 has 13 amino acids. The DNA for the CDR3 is TGTGCCAGCAGCCAAGTAAACTCCTACGAGCAGTACTTC. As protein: CASSQVNSYEQYF.

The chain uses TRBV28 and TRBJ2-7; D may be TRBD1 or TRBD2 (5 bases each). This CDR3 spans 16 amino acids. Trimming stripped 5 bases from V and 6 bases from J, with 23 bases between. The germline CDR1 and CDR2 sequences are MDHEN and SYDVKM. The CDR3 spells CASSPQGPLLFPEQYF. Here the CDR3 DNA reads TGTGCCAGCAGTCCCCAGGGACCGTTGCTCTTTCCCGAGCAGTACTTC. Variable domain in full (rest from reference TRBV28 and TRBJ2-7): DVKVTQSSRYLVKRTGEKVFLECVQDMDHENMFWYRQDPGLGLRLIYFSYDVKMKEKGDIPEGYSVSREKKERFSLILESASTNQTSMYLCASSPQGPLLFPEQYFGPGTRLTVT.

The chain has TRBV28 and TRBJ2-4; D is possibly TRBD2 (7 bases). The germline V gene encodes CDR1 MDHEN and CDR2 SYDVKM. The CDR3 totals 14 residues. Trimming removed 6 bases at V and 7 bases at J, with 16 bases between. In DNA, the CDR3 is TGTGCCAGCAGCACAACGGGGGGCGCGAACATTCAGTACTTC. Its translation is CASSTTGGANIQYF.

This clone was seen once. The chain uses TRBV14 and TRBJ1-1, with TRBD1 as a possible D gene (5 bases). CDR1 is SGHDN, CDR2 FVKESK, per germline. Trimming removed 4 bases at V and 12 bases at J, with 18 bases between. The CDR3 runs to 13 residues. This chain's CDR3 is CASSPLVRGGSFF. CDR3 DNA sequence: TGTGCCAGCAGCCCCCTGGTCCGGGGGGGGTCTTTCTTT.

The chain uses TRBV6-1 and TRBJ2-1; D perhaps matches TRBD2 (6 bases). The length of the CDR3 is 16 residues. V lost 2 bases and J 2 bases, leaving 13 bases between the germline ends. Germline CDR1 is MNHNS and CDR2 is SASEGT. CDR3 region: CASSELGGDTYNEQFF. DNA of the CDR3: TGTGCCAGCAGTGAACTCGGGGGAGATACCTACAATGAGCAGTTCTTC.

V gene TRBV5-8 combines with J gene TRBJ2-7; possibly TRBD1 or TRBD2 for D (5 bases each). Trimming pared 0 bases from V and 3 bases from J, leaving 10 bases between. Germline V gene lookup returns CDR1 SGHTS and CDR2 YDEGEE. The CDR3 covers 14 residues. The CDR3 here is CASSLGDGGYEQYF. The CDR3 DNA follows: TGTGCCAGCAGCTTGGGGGACGGTGGCTACGAGCAGTACTTC. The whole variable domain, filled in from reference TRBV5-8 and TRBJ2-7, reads EAGVTQSPTHLIKTRGQQATLRCSPISGHTSVYWYQQALGLGLQFLLWYDEGEERNRGNFPPRFSGRQFPNYSSELNVNALELEDSALYLCASSLGDGGYEQYFGPGTRLTVT.

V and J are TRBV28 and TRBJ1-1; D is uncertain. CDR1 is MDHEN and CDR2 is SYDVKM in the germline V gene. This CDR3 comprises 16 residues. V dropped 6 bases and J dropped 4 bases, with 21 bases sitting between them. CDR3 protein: CASSPHRGAGLTEAFF. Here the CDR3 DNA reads TGTGCCAGCAGCCCACACCGGGGTGCTGGCCTCACTGAAGCTTTCTTT.

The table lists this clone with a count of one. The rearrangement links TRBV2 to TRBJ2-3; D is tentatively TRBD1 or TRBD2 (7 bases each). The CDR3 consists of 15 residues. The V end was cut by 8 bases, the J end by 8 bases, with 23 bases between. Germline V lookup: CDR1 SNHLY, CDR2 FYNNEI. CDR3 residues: CASAPLAVQGGTQYF. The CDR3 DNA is TGTGCCAGCGCCCCCCTAGCGGTGCAGGGGGGTACGCAGTATTTT.

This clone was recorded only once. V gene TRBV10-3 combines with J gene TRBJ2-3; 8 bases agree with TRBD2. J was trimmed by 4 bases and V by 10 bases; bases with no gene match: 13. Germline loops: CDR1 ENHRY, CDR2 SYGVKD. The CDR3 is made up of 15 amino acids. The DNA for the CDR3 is TGTGCCAGTTCTCAACTGCGGGAGGAGGCAGATACGCAGTATTTT. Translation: CASSQLREEADTQYF.

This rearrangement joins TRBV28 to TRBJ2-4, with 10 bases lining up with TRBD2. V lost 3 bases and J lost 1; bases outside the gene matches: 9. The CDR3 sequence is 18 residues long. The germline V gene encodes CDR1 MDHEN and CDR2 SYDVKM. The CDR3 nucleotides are TGTGCCAGCAGTTTTGAGCCTAGCGGGAGTTGGGCCAAAAACATTCAGTACTTC. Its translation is CASSFEPSGSWAKNIQYF.

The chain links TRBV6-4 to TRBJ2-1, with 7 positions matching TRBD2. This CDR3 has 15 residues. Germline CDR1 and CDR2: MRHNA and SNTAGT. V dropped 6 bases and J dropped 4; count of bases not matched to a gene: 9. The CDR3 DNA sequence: TGTGCCAGCAGGGCCTTTAGCGGGTCTTACAATGAGCAGTTCTTC. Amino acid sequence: CASRAFSGSYNEQFF.

The CDR3 here is CASRGGQGGNQPQHF. CDR3 DNA sequence: TGTGCCAGCCGGGGAGGACAGGGGGGCAATCAGCCCCAGCATTTT. The chain is built from TRBV6-6 and TRBJ1-5, with 10 bases that match TRBD1. The trim removed 8 bases at V and 2 bases at J, leaving 6 bases unmatched. The CDR3 is 15 amino acids. Germline CDR1 is MNHNY and CDR2 is SVGAGI (reference sequence).

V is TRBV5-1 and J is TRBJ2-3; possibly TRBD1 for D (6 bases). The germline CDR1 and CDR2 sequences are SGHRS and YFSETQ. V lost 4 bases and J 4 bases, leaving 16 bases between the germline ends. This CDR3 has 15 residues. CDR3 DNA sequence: TGCGCCAGCAGCCCCATCACGACAGGATCAGATACGCAGTATTTT. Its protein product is CASSPITTGSDTQYF.

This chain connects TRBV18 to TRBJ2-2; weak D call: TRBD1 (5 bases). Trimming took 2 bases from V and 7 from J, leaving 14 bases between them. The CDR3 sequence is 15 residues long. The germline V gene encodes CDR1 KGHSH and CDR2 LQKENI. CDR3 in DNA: TGTGCCAGCTCACCAAGTTTCCCGACAGACGGGGAGCTGTTTTTT. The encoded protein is CASSPSFPTDGELFF.

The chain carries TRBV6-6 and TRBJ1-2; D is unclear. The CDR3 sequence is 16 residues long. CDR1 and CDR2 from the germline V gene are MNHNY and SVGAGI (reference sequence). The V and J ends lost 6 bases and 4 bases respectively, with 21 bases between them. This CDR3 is CASSHRGRERRYGYTF. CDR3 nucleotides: TGTGCCAGCAGCCACCGCGGGAGGGAGCGACGCTATGGCTACACCTTC.

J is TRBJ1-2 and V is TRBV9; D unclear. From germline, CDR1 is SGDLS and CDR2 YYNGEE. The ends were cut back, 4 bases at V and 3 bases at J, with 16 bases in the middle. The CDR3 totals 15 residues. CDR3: CASSRGLGSDYGYTF. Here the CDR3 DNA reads TGTGCCAGCAGCAGAGGACTGGGCTCGGACTATGGCTACACCTTC. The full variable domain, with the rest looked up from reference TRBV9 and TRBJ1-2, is DSGVTQTPKHLITATGQRVTLRCSPRSGDLSVYWYQQSLDQGLQFLIQYYNGEERAKGNILERFSAQQFPDLHSELNLSSLELGDSALYFCASSRGLGSDYGYTFGSGTRLTVV.